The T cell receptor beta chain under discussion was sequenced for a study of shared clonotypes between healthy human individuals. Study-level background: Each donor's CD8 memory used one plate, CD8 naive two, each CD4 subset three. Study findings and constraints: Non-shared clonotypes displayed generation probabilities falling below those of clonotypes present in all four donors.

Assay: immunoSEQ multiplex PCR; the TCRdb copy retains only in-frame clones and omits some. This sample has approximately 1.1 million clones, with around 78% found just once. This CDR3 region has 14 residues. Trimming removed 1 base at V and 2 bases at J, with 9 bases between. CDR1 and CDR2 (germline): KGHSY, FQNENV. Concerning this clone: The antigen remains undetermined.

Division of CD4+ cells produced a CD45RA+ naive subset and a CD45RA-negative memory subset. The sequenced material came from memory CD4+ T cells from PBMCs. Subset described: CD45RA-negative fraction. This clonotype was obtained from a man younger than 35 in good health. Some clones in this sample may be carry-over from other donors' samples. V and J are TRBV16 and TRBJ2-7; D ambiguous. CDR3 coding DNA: TGTGCCAGCAGCCAATTTGTTACAGCCTACGAGCAGTACTTC. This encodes CASSQFVTAYEQYF.